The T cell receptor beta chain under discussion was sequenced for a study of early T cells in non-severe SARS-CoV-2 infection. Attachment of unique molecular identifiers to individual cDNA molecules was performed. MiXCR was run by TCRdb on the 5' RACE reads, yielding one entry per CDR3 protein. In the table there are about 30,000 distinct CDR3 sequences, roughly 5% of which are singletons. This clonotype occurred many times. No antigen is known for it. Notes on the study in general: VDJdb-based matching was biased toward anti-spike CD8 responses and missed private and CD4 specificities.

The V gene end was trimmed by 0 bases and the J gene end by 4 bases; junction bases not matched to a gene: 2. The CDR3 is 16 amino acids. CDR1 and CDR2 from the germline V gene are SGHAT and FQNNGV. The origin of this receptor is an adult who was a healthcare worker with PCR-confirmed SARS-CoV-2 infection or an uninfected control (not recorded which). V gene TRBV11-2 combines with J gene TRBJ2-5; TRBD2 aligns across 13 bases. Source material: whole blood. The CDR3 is CASSLDTSGGGETQYF. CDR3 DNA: TGTGCCAGCAGCTTAGATACTAGCGGGGGGGGAGAGACCCAGTACTTC. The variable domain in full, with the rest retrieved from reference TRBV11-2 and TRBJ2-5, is EAGVAQSPRYKIIEKRQSVAFWCNPISGHATLYWYQQILGQGPKLLIQFQNNGVVDDSQLPKDRFSAERLKGVDSTLKIQPAKLEDSAVYLCASSLDTSGGGETQYFGPGTRLLVL.